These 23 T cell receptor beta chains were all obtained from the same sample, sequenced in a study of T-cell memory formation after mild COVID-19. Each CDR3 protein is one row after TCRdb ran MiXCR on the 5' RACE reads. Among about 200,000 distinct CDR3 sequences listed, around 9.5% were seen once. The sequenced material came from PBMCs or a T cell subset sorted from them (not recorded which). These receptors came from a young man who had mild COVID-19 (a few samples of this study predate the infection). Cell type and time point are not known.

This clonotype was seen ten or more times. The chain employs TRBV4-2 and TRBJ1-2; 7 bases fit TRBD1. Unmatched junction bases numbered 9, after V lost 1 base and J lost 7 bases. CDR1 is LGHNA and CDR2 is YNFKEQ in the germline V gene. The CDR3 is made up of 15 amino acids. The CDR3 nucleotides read TGTGCCAGCAGCCAAGGGGATCAGGGGGATCGTGGCTACACCTTC. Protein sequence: CASSQGDQGDRGYTF.

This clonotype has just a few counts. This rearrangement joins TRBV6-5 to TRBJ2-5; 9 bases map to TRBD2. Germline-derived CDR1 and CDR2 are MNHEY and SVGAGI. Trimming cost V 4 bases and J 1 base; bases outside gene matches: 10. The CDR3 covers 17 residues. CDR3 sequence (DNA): TGTGCCAGCAGTTCCCGCCCTGGGCGGGGGGGCCAAGAGACCCAGTACTTC. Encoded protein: CASSSRPGRGGQETQYF.

CDR3 sequence reads: CASSPGTGHEQYV. For the CDR3, the DNA is TGCGCCAGCAGCCCCGGGACAGGCCACGAGCAGTACGTC. The chain combines TRBV5-1 with TRBJ2-7; 8 bases fit TRBD1. The CDR3 length is 13 residues. V was clipped by 4 bases and J by 5 bases; unmatched bases: 5. The V gene's germline CDR1 is SGHRS and CDR2 YFSETQ.

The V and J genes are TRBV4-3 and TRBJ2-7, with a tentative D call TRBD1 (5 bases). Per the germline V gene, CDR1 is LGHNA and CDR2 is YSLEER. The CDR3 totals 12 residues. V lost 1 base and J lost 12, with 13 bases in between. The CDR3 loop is CASSQASGFSYV. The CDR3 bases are TGCGCCAGCAGCCAAGCGTCAGGGTTTTCGTACGTC.

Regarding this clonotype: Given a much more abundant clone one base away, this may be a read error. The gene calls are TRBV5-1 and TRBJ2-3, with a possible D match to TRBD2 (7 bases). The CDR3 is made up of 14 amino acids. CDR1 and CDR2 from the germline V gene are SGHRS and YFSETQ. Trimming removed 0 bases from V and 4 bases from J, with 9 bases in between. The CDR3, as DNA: TGCGCCAGCAGCTTGGAAGGGGGGGCAGATACGCAGTATTTT. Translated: CASSLEGGADTQYF.

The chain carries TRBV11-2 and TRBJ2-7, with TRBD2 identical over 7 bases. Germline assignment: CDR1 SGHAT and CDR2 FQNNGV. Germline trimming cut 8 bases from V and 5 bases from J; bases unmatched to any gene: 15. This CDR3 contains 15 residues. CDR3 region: CASHRGLPGYDEQYF. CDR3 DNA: TGTGCCAGCCATAGGGGACTACCGGGATACGACGAGCAGTACTTC.

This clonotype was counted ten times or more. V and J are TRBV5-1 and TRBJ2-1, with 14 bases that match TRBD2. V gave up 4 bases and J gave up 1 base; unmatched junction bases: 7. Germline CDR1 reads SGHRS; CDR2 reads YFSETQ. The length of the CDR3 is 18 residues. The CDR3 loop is CASSPGTSGGLSYNEQFF. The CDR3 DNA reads TGCGCCAGCAGCCCGGGGACTAGCGGGGGCCTTTCCTACAATGAGCAGTTCTTC.

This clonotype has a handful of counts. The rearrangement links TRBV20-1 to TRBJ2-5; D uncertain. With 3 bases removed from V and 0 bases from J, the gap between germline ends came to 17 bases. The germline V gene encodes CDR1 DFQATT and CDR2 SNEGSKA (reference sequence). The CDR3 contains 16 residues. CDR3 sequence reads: CSASPRRLGYQETQYF. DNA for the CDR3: TGCAGTGCTAGCCCCCGACGACTGGGGTACCAAGAGACCCAGTACTTC.

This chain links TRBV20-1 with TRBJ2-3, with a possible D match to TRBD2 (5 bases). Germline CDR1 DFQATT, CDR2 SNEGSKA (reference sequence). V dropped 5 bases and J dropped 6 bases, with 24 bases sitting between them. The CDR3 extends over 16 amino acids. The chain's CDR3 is CSAPTWAGVERDTQYF. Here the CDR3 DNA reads TGCAGTGCTCCCACTTGGGCCGGGGTAGAAAGGGATACGCAGTATTTT.

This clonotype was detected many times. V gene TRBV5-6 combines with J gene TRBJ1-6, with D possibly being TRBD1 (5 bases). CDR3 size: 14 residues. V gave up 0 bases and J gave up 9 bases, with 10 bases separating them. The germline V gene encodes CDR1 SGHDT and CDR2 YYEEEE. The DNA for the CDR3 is TGTGCCAGCAGCTTGGGTCTTGGGGGTTCACCCCTCCACTTT. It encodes CASSLGLGGSPLHF.

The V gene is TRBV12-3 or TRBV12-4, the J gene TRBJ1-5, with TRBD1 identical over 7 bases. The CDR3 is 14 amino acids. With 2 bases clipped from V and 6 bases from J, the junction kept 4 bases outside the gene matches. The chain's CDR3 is CASSLLGGSQPQHF. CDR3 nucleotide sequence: TGTGCCAGCAGTTTATTAGGGGGCAGTCAGCCCCAGCATTTT.

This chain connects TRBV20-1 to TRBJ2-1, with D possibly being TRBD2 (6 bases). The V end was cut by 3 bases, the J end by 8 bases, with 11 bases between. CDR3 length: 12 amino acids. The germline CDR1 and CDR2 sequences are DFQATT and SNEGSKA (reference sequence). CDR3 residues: CSARTRGDEQFF. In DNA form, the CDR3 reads TGCAGTGCTAGGACTAGGGGAGATGAGCAGTTCTTC.

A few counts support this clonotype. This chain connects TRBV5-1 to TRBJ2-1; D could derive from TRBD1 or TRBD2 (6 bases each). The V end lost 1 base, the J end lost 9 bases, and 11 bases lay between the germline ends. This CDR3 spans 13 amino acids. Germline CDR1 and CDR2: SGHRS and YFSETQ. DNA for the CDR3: TGCGCCAGCAGCTTGAGGGGGGAGCGTGAGCAGTTCTTC. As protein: CASSLRGEREQFF.

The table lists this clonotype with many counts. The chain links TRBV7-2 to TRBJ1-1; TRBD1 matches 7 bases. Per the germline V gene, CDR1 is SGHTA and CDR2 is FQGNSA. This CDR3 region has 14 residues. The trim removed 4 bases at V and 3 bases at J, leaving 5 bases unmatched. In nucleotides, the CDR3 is TGTGCCAGCAGCTACAGGGGCTTCGACACTGAAGCTTTCTTT. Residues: CASSYRGFDTEAFF.

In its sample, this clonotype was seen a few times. DNA of the CDR3: TGCAGTACTCAGCGGGGGTCAGATACGCAGTATTTT. Translating it yields CSTQRGSDTQYF. The V gene is TRBV20-1, the J gene TRBJ2-3; 8 bases are a match to TRBD2. The CDR3 totals 12 residues. J was trimmed by 4 bases and V by 8 bases; bases with no gene match: 5. Germline-derived CDR1 and CDR2 are DFQATT and SNEGSKA (reference sequence).

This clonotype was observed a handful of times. The CDR3, as DNA: TGCGCCAGCAGCCAAGATAGGGTCGATGAGCAGTTCTTC. It specifies CASSQDRVDEQFF. J is TRBJ2-1 and V is TRBV4-3; D is undetermined. Germline lookup yields CDR1 LGHNA and CDR2 YSLEER. The CDR3 runs to 13 residues. The V and J ends lost 0 bases and 8 bases respectively, with 8 bases between them.

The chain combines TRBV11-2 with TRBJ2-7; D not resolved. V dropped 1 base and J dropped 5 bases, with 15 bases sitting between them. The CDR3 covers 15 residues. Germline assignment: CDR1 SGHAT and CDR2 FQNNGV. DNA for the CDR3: TGTGCCAGCAGCTTAGTAGGAGCCAGGATCCACGAGCAGTACTTC. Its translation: CASSLVGARIHEQYF.

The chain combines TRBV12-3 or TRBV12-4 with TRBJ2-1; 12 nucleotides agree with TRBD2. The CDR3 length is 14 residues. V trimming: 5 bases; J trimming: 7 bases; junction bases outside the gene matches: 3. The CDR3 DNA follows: TGTGCCAGCAGTCGGACTAGCGGGGCGAATGAGCAGTTCTTC. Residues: CASSRTSGANEQFF.

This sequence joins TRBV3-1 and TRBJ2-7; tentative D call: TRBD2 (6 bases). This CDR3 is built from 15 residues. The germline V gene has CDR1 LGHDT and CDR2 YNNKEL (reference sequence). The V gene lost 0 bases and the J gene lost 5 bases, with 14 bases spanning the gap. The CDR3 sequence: CASSQERGSLDEQYF. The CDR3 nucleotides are TGTGCCAGCAGCCAAGAGCGGGGCAGTCTCGACGAGCAGTACTTC.

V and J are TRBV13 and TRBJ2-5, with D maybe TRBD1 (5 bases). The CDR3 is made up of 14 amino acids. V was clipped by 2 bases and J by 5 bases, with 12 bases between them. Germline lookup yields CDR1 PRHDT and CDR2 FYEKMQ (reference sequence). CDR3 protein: CASSLYRRWETQYF. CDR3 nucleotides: TGTGCCAGCAGCTTATACAGGAGATGGGAGACCCAGTACTTC.

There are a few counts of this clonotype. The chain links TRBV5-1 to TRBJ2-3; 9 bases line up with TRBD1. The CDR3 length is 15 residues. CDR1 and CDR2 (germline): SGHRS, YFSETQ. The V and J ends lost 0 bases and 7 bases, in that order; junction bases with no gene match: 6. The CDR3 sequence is CASSLAGQGRNTQYF. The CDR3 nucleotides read TGCGCCAGCAGCTTGGCCGGACAGGGGCGGAATACGCAGTATTTT.

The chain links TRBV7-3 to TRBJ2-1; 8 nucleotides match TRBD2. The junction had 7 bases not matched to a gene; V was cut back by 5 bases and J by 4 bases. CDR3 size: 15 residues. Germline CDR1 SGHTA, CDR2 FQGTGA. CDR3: CASSPPGGLYNEQFF. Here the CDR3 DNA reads TGTGCCAGCAGCCCGCCGGGGGGGCTATACAATGAGCAGTTCTTC.

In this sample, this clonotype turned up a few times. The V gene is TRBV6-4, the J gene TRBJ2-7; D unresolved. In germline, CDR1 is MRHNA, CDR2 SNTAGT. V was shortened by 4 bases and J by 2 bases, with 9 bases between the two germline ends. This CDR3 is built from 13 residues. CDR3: CASSGSDAYEQYV. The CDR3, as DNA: TGTGCCAGCAGTGGCTCTGACGCCTACGAGCAGTACGTC.